This T cell receptor beta chain was sequenced during a study of cytomegalovirus exposure and HLA in healthy donors. Study-wide findings and caveats: Several of the most significant clusters were apparently associated with common viral pathogens in a later analysis.

PCR primers comprised 60 Vbeta and 13 Jbeta primers. Profiling relied on immunoSEQ multiplex PCR, and the TCRdb table lists in-frame clones only, not all of them. The sample records approximately 150,000 clones, 77% being singletons. Comments on this clone: Its antigen is currently unknown.

The sequence derives from a woman aged 40-49 years in good health and CMV-seropositive. The specimen was PBMCs.

The CDR3 region has the DNA TGTGCCAGCAGCGTAGTTGTGGGCCGGGGTGAAGCTTTCTTT. Amino acid sequence: CASSVVVGRGEAFF. This chain links TRBV9 with TRBJ1-1, with unresolved D. The V gene lost 0 bases and the J gene lost 7 bases, with 13 bases spanning the gap. The CDR3 extends over 14 amino acids. The V gene's germline CDR1 is SGDLS and CDR2 YYNGEE.